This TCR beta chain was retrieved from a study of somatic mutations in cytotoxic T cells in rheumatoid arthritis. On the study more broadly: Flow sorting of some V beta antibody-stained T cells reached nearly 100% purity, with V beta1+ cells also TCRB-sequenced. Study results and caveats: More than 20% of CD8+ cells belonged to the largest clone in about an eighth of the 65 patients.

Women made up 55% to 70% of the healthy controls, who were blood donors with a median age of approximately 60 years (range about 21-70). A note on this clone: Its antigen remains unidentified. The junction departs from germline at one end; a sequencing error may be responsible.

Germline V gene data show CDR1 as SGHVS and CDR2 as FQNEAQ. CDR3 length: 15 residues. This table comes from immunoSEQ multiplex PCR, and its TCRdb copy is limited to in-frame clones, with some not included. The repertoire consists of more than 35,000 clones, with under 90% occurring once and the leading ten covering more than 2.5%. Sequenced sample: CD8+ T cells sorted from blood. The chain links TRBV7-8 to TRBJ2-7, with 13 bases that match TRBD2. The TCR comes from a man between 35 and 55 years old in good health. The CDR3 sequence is CASTLGTSGIYEQYF. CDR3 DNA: TGTGCCAGCACCTTAGGGACTAGCGGGATATACGAGCAGTACTTC. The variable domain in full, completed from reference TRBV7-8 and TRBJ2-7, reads GAGVSQSPRYKVAKRGQDVALRCDPISGHVSLFWYQQALGQGPEFLTYFQNEAQLDKSGLPSDRFFAERPEGSVSTLKIQRTQQEDSAVYLCASTLGTSGIYEQYFGPGTRLTVT.